The rows below give T cell receptor beta chains drawn from one sample of a study of brain metastases from non-small cell lung cancer. Clones were sequenced by immunoSEQ multiplex PCR, and TCRdb holds only the in-frame ones, with some missing. The table records roughly 720 clones, roughly 90% of them present only once. Sequenced sample: primary lung tumor tissue. The origin of the receptors is a donor at least 40 years old with non-small cell lung cancer. Both conserved end residues are part of each CDR3. Each record gives: J gene, V gene, D gene, CDR3 DNA, CDR3 protein. The D gene is left open where the match is weak.

>TRBJ2-7|TRBV29-1|TRBD1
TGCAGCGTTGAAGGAGGGACAGGGAGCTCCTACGAGCAGTACTTC
CSVEGGTGSSYEQYF
>TRBJ2-1|TRBV9|.
TGTGCCAGCAGCCCCCAGGGAGTACTGGGCAATGAGCAGTTCTTC
CASSPQGVLGNEQFF
>TRBJ1-1|TRBV19|.
TGTGCCAGTAAGGTTGGGGGTGGTAGCTCTGAAGCTTTCTTT
CASKVGGGSSEAFF
>TRBJ2-7|TRBV9|TRBD2
TGTGCCAGCAGCGTGGGGGGGACTAGCACTTACGAGCAGTACTTC
CASSVGGTSTYEQYF
>TRBJ1-2|TRBV27|TRBD1
TGTGCCAGCAGTCTGCAGGGGGGTAACTATGGCTACACCTTC
CASSLQGGNYGYTF
>TRBJ2-7|TRBV2|TRBD2
TGTGCCAGCAGTCCCCACGGGGGGGGGAACCACGAGCAGTACTTC
CASSPHGGGNHEQYF
>TRBJ2-3|TRBV7-3|.
TGTGCCAGCAGCTCGGGACTGTTCACAGATACGCAGTATTTT
CASSSGLFTDTQYF
>TRBJ2-2|TRBV7-2|.
TGTGCCAGCAGCTCGGTCTCAGTAAGCGGGGAGCTGTTTTTT
CASSSVSVSGELFF
>TRBJ1-5|TRBV4-1|.
TGCGCCAGCAGTCTGACAGGTAATAGCAATCAGCCCCAGCATTTT
CASSLTGNSNQPQHF
>TRBJ1-5|TRBV7-3|TRBD1
TGTGCCAGCAGCTTACCCCCTCGGGACAGGGAGAGGGGTTATAGCAATCAACCCCAGCATTTT
CASSLPPRDRERGYSNQPQHF